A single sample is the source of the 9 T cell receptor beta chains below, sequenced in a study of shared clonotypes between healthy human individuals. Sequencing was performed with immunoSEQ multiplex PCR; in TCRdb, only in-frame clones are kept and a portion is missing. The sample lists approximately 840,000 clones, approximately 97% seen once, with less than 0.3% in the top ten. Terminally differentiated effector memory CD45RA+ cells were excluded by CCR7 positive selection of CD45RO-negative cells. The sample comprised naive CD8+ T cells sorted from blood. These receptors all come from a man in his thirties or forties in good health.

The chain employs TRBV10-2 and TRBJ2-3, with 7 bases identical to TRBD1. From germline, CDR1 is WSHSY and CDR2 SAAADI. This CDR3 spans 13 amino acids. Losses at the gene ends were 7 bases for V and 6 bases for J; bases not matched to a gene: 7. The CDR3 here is CASNDYRGDTQYF. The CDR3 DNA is TGCGCCAGCAACGACTACAGGGGTGATACGCAGTATTTT.

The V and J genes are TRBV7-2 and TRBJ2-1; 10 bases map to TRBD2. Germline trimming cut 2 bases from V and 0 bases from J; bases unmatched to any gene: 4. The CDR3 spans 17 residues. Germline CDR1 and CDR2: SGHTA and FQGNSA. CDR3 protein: CASSLLLAGGSYNEQFF. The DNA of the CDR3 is TGTGCCAGCAGCTTATTATTAGCGGGAGGCTCCTACAATGAGCAGTTCTTC. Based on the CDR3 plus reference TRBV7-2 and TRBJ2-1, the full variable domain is GAGVSQSPSNKVTEKGKDVELRCDPISGHTALYWYRQSLGQGLEFLIYFQGNSAPDKSGLPSDRFSAERTGGSVSTLTIQRTQQEDSAVYLCASSLLLAGGSYNEQFFGPGTRLTVL.

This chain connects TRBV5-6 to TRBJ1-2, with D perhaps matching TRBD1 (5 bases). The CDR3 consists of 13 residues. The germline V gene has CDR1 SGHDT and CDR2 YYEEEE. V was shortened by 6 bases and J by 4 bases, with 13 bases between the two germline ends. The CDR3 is CASMPQGGYGYTF. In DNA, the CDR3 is TGTGCCAGCATGCCCCAGGGCGGCTATGGCTACACCTTC. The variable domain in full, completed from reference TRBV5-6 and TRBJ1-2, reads DAGVTQSPTHLIKTRGQQVTLRCSPKSGHDTVSWYQQALGQGPQFIFQYYEEEERQRGNFPDRFSGHQFPNYSSELNVNALLLGDSALYLCASMPQGGYGYTFGSGTRLTVV.

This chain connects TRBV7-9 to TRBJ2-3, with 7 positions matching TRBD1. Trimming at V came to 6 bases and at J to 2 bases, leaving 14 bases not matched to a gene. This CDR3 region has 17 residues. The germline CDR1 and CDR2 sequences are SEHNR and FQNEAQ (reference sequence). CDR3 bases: TGTGCCAGCAGGGCTAAACCGGGACAGACTCTCACAGATACGCAGTATTTT. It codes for CASRAKPGQTLTDTQYF.

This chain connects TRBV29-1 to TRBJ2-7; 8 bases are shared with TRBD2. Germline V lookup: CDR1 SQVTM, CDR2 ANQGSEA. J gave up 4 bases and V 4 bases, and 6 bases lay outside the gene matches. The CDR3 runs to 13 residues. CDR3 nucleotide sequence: TGCAGCGTTGTAGTAGCGGGGAGGTACGAGCAGTACTTC. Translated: CSVVVAGRYEQYF.

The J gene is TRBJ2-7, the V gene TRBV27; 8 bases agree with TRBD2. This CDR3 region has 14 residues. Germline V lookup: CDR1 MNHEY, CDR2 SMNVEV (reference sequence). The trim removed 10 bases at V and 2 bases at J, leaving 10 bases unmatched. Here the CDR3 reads CATGLAGPPYEQYF. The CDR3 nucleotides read TGTGCCACCGGATTAGCGGGGCCCCCCTACGAGCAGTACTTC.

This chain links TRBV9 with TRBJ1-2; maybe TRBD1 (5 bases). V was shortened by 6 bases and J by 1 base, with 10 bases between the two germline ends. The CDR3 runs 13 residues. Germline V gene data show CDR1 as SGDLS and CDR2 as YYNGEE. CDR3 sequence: CASTQDNNYGYTF. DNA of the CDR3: TGTGCCAGCACCCAGGACAATAACTATGGCTACACCTTC. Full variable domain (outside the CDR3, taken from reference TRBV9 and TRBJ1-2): DSGVTQTPKHLITATGQRVTLRCSPRSGDLSVYWYQQSLDQGLQFLIQYYNGEERAKGNILERFSAQQFPDLHSELNLSSLELGDSALYFCASTQDNNYGYTFGSGTRLTVV.

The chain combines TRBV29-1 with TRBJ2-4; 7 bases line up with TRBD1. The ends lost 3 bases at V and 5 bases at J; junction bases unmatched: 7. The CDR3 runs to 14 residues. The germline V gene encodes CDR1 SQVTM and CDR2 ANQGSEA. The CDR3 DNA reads TGCAGCGTTGAGCCCCAGGGGGACGAAAACATTCAGTACTTC. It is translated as CSVEPQGDENIQYF.

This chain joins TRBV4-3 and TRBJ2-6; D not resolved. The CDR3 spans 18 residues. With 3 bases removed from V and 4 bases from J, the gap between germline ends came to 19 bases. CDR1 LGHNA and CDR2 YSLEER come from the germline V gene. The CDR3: CASSHSFEAMNGANVLTF. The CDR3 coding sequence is TGCGCCAGCAGCCACTCATTCGAGGCCATGAACGGGGCCAACGTCCTGACTTTC.